The source of this T cell receptor beta chain is a study of blood T cell repertoires in COVID-19. Authors' analysis steps: Estimates of nucleated cell counts were drawn from the amplification of reference gene primers. Libraries were prepared by immunoSEQ multiplex PCR; TCRdb keeps only in-frame clonotypes and omits some of them. D and trimming come from the DNA, and the V and J calls and clone size come from that table. The repertoire consists of 300,000 to 350,000 clones, with 90% occurring once and the leading ten covering around 0.97%. This clone was observed a single time. CDR1 is SGHRS, CDR2 YFSETQ, per germline. The CDR3 extends over 23 amino acids. Trimming took 0 bases from V and 1 from J; bases not matched to a gene: 20. While infection was still active, Seattle patients were enrolled and then followed longitudinally.

This chain links TRBV5-1 with TRBJ1-6; 9 nucleotides agree with TRBD1. The sequence derives from a woman between 40 and 55 years old with COVID-19, enrolled during active disease. The sample taken for sequencing was peripheral blood. The CDR3 DNA reads TGCGCCAGCAGCTTGGGATGGGGGTGGTTGGGACAGGGAAAAATTTCCTATAATTCACCCCTCCACTTT. Protein sequence: CASSLGWGWLGQGKISYNSPLHF.